What follows describes a single T cell receptor beta chain. Its antigen remains unknown. The sample belongs to a study of T cell responses to AZD1222 COVID-19 vaccine. Study findings and constraints: Regions 160-218 and 743-854 dominated among vaccine-associated CD4 TCRs spanning spike.

Here immunoSEQ multiplex PCR was the method, and the copy in TCRdb shows in-frame clones only, minus some. The repertoire has 110,000 or so clones, approximately 90% of them found once; the top ten carry less than 4%. The receptor's source is an adult who received the AZD1222 COVID-19 vaccine. Sample: peripheral blood, taken 28 days after the second AZD1222 dose.

The CDR3, as DNA: TGCGCCAGCAGCCAAGAATTAGTCCGACCTTATGGCTACACCTTC. Translating it yields CASSQELVRPYGYTF. This chain uses TRBV4-3 with TRBJ1-2, with D hard to call. Trimming took off 0 bases at V and 5 bases at J, with 13 bases between the two ends. Germline V gene lookup returns CDR1 LGHNA and CDR2 YSLEER. The length of the CDR3 is 15 residues.